A single sample is the source of the 15 T cell receptor beta chains below, sequenced in a study of blood T cell dynamics during melanoma immunotherapy. Sequenced by immunoSEQ multiplex PCR; TCRdb stores in-frame clones only, minus some. The repertoire holds about 1,400 clones, with over 55% as singletons. Time point specified: pre-treatment baseline. Source: central memory CD8+ T cells from blood, taken from a patient treated with checkpoint blockade. The receptors stem from a human donor with melanoma.

CDR3 sequence reads: CASSQVPARSQETQYF. The CDR3 coding sequence is TGTGCCAGCAGCCAAGTCCCCGCCCGGTCCCAAGAGACCCAGTACTTC. The chain links TRBV4-2 to TRBJ2-5, with no clear D. V was cut by 1 base and J by 1 base, with 13 bases left in between. Germline V gene data show CDR1 as LGHNA and CDR2 as YNFKEQ. CDR3 size: 16 residues.

This chain joins TRBV12-5 and TRBJ2-2; D uncertain. Per germline, CDR1 LGHNT and CDR2 FRNRAP. This CDR3 comprises 11 residues. CDR3 nucleotides: TGTGCACATTCGAACACCGGGGAGCTGTTTTTT. Translated: CAHSNTGELFF.

This clone has just one count. The genes are TRBV9 and TRBJ1-1; no reliable D call. Trimming took 3 bases from V and 10 from J, leaving 25 bases between them. The V gene's germline CDR1 is SGDLS and CDR2 YYNGEE. The CDR3 length is 16 residues. In DNA, the CDR3 is TGTGCCAGCAGCGCGACGGACCTTCCGGACGGAGGTGGAGCTTTCTTT. Amino acid sequence: CASSATDLPDGGGAFF.

The CDR3 DNA sequence: TGCAGCAGCATATCCGGGGCCTACGAGCAGTACTTC. Residues: CSSISGAYEQYF. The chain links TRBV29-1 to TRBJ2-7; a weak D match, TRBD2 (5 bases). This CDR3 spans 12 amino acids. With 8 bases removed from V and 2 bases from J, the gap between germline ends came to 13 bases. Germline CDR1 and CDR2: SQVTM and ANQGSEA.

This sequence joins TRBV30 and TRBJ2-1; TRBD2 agrees at 7 bases. Germline lookup yields CDR1 GTSNPN and CDR2 SVGIG (reference sequence). This CDR3 contains 16 residues. Trimming cost V 0 bases and J 0 bases; bases outside gene matches: 5. The CDR3 coding sequence is TGTGCCTGGAGTGTACTAAGGACTAGCTCCTACAATGAGCAGTTCTTC. It encodes CAWSVLRTSSYNEQFF.

The chain is built from TRBV10-3 and TRBJ2-1, with 8 bases lining up with TRBD2. This CDR3 is 19 amino acids long. J gave up 9 bases and V 0 bases, and 19 bases lay outside the gene matches. The germline gives CDR1 ENHRY, CDR2 SYGVKD. CDR3 sequence: CAISESMGSGINGRGEQFF. In nucleotides, the CDR3 is TGTGCCATCAGTGAGTCGATGGGTAGCGGGATTAATGGCCGGGGTGAGCAGTTCTTC.

V is TRBV30 and J is TRBJ2-2; TRBD2 aligns across 9 bases. The V segment lost 6 bases and the J segment 3 bases; nucleotides outside the gene matches: 8. CDR3 size: 15 residues. Looked up from germline, CDR1 is GTSNPN and CDR2 is SVGIG (reference sequence). The CDR3 is CACEEGLAYTGELFF. The CDR3 nucleotides are TGTGCCTGTGAGGAGGGACTAGCTTACACCGGGGAGCTGTTTTTT.

The chain carries TRBV21-1 and TRBJ1-4. TRBV21-1 has pseudogene status. CDR3 length: 17 residues. This CDR3 is CASSKAGPGVFNEKLFF. The CDR3 DNA is TGTGCCAGCAGCAAAGCCGGGCCGGGGGTGTTTAATGAAAAACTGTTTTTT.

The rearrangement links TRBV7-9 to TRBJ2-3, with 8 bases lining up with TRBD1. Germline V gene sequence: CDR1 SEHNR, CDR2 FQNEAQ (reference sequence). The CDR3 is 15 amino acids. The V and J ends lost 1 base and 5 bases, in that order; junction bases with no gene match: 5. CDR3 nucleotide sequence: TGTGCCAGCAGCTTAGGGGGACAGGACAGAGATACGCAGTATTTT. The encoded protein is CASSLGGQDRDTQYF.

This sequence joins TRBV4-2 and TRBJ1-3; no firm D call. CDR3 length equals 17 residues. Per the germline V gene, CDR1 is LGHNA and CDR2 is YNFKEQ. V was shortened by 0 bases and J by 0 bases, with 12 bases between the two germline ends. CDR3 nucleotides: TGTGCCAGCAGCCAAGATTTGATAGGGATCTCTGGAAACACCATATATTTT. This sequence encodes CASSQDLIGISGNTIYF.

In this sample, this clone turned up a few times. The V call is TRBV4-1, the J call TRBJ2-7; tentatively, D is TRBD1 (6 bases). The CDR3 consists of 16 residues. Trimming removed 4 bases from V and 1 base from J, with 17 bases in between. Germline V gene sequence: CDR1 MGHRA, CDR2 YSYEKL. CDR3 in DNA: TGCGCCAGCAGCCCTAGACAGGATTCCTATTCCTACGAGCAGTACTTC. This encodes CASSPRQDSYSYEQYF.

The chain has TRBV19 and TRBJ2-5; perhaps D is TRBD1 or TRBD2 (5 bases each). The J call may be in error: the DNA end matches TRBJ2-7 better. Germline V gives CDR1 LNHDA, CDR2 SQIVND (reference sequence). CDR3 size: 16 residues. CDR3 sequence reads: CASSIFGAVSDYEQYF. The CDR3 region has the DNA TGTGCCAGTAGTATATTCGGGGCTGTGTCTGACTACGAGCAGTACTTC.

V gene TRBV6-1 combines with J gene TRBJ2-5; 7 positions match TRBD2. From germline, CDR1 is MNHNS and CDR2 SASEGT. The V gene end was trimmed by 8 bases and the J gene end by 11 bases; junction bases not matched to a gene: 8. This CDR3 is built from 11 residues. This chain's CDR3 is CASGEGLKQYF. Here the CDR3 DNA reads TGTGCCAGCGGGGAGGGGCTCAAGCAGTACTTC.

The V gene is TRBV9, the J gene TRBJ1-1; D might be TRBD1 (6 bases). The CDR3 runs to 15 residues. CDR1 is SGDLS and CDR2 is YYNGEE in the germline V gene. Deletions cut 0 bases from V and 6 bases from J, with 15 bases between. In DNA, the CDR3 is TGTGCCAGCAGCGTAGGAGGGGGGTCGGGGGCTGAAGCTTTCTTT. Protein: CASSVGGGSGAEAFF. Using reference TRBV9 and TRBJ1-1 for the parts outside the CDR3, the full variable domain is DSGVTQTPKHLITATGQRVTLRCSPRSGDLSVYWYQQSLDQGLQFLIQYYNGEERAKGNILERFSAQQFPDLHSELNLSSLELGDSALYFCASSVGGGSGAEAFFGQGTRLTVV.

J is TRBJ1-2 and V is TRBV19; TRBD1 matches at 10 bases. J was trimmed by 3 bases and V by 6 bases; bases with no gene match: 16. CDR3 length equals 18 residues. Germline V lookup: CDR1 LNHDA, CDR2 SQIVND (reference sequence). CDR3 DNA: TGTGCCAGTAGCTGGTTCGGGGACAGGGGTTCTCGGTACTATGGCTACACCTTC. Its translation: CASSWFGDRGSRYYGYTF.